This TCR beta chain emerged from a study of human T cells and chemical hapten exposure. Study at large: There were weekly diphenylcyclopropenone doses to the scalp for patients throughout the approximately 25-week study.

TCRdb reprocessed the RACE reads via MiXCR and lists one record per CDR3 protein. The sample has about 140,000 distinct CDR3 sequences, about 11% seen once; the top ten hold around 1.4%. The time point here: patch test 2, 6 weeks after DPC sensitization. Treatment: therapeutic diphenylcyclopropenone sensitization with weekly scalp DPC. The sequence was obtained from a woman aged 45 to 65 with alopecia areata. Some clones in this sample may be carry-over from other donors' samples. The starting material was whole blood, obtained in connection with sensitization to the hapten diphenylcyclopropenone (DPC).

The DNA of the CDR3 is TGTGCCAGCAGCGTAGCCAGCAGGAACACCGGGGAGCTGTTTTTT. Its translation: CASSVASRNTGELFF. The chain employs TRBV9 and TRBJ2-2, with D unclear. Germline CDR1 SGDLS, CDR2 YYNGEE. Trimming shortened V by 0 bases and J by 1 base, and 7 bases separated the two germline ends. The CDR3 contains 15 residues. Full variable domain (remainder filled in from reference TRBV9 and TRBJ2-2): DSGVTQTPKHLITATGQRVTLRCSPRSGDLSVYWYQQSLDQGLQFLIQYYNGEERAKGNILERFSAQQFPDLHSELNLSSLELGDSALYFCASSVASRNTGELFFGEGSRLTVL.